This entry lists 25 T cell receptor beta chains sequenced from one sample in a study of Ad26.COV2.S vaccination and SARS-CoV-2 variants (dated by TCRdb to about 2021). What this sample's treatment or condition label stands for: about 20 received Ad26.COV2.S at low or high dose, single or two shots; about five received placebo; per-sample allocation not given. Repertoires of vaccine and placebo recipients were sequenced from samples taken on day 63 after the first injection. The library was made by the immunoSEQ multiplex PCR assay. Entries here come from immuneACCESS through TCRdb and include only in-frame sequences with V and J called. Some clones fail to appear in such tables; in the studies checked, an unresolved V gene covers under half of the shortfall, and the cause of the remainder is unknown. The sample has 410,000 or so clones on record, 90% of them singletons. Jointly, the top ten make up 12% of the sample.

The sample consisted of peripheral blood, taken in a trial of Ad26.COV2.S vaccine versus placebo. The receptors were gathered from a person aged 18 to 65 who received the Ad26.COV2.S COVID-19 vaccine or a placebo.

This clone is a singleton in its sample. V usage is TRBV4-2 and J usage is TRBJ1-4; tentative D call: TRBD1 (6 bases). V lost 3 bases, J lost 5 bases, and 16 bases lay in between. The CDR3 extends over 16 amino acids. Germline lookup yields CDR1 LGHNA and CDR2 YNFKEQ. The DNA for the CDR3 is TGTGCCAGCAGCCAGAGACTGGGACACGGGAATGAAAAACTGTTTTTT. It codes for CASSQRLGHGNEKLFF.

The V and J genes are TRBV29-1 and TRBJ1-1; no definite D call. The V end lost 0 bases, the J end lost 10 bases, and 12 bases lay between the germline ends. The CDR3 contains 12 residues. Germline-derived CDR1 and CDR2 are SQVTM and ANQGSEA. The CDR3 region is CSVEDPGWGAFF. The CDR3 nucleotides read TGCAGCGTTGAAGATCCTGGGTGGGGAGCTTTCTTT.

The V and J genes are TRBV18 and TRBJ2-7, with D possibly matching TRBD2 (5 bases). In germline, CDR1 is KGHSH, CDR2 LQKENI. The CDR3 consists of 16 residues. The ends were cut back, 8 bases at V and 3 bases at J, with 23 bases in the middle. CDR3 sequence (DNA): TGTGCCAGCACACTCAACGAGTGGTCGGAGGACTACGAGCAGTACTTC. Its translation: CASTLNEWSEDYEQYF.

The chain recombines TRBV4-1 with TRBJ2-7, with 8 bases fitting TRBD2. V shed 1 base, J shed 2 bases, and the junction held 4 bases outside the gene matches. Germline V lookup: CDR1 MGHRA, CDR2 YSYEKL. The length of the CDR3 is 15 residues. The CDR3 DNA reads TGCGCCAGCAGCCAAGTTCTTAGCGGGACCTACGAGCAGTACTTC. Translating gives CASSQVLSGTYEQYF.

V and J are TRBV12-3 or TRBV12-4 and TRBJ1-1; possible D gene TRBD1, 5 bases. Trimming left V 1 base short and J 10 bases short, with 13 bases between. CDR3 length: 13 residues. CDR3 in amino acids: CASSLGGSWAAFF. In DNA form, the CDR3 reads TGTGCCAGCAGTTTAGGGGGGAGTTGGGCAGCTTTCTTT.

The rearrangement joins TRBV5-1 to TRBJ1-4; 8 bases match TRBD1. V gave up 2 bases and J gave up 6 bases; unmatched junction bases: 3. The CDR3 sequence is 14 residues long. Germline loops: CDR1 SGHRS, CDR2 YFSETQ. The CDR3 DNA is TGCGCCAGCAGCTTTCAGGGGGCCGATGAAAAACTGTTTTTT. Protein: CASSFQGADEKLFF. Full variable domain (remainder filled in from reference TRBV5-1 and TRBJ1-4): KAGVTQTPRYLIKTRGQQVTLSCSPISGHRSVSWYQQTPGQGLQFLFEYFSETQRNKGNFPGRFSGRQFSNSRSEMNVSTLELGDSALYLCASSFQGADEKLFFGSGTQLSVL.

DNA of the CDR3: TGTGCCGTATTTGCCTCACCGACAGGGAAGACTGAAGCTTTCTTT. Translated: CAVFASPTGKTEAFF. The rearrangement uses TRBV28 and TRBJ1-1; TRBD1 matches at 7 bases. V gave up 11 bases and J gave up 5 bases; unmatched junction bases: 17. The CDR3 loop spans 15 amino acids. Germline V CDR1 and CDR2: MDHEN, SYDVKM.

The chain recombines TRBV30 with TRBJ2-5; TRBD2 matches at 7 bases. The CDR3 runs 14 residues. With V trimmed by 3 bases and J by 5 bases, 9 bases remained unmatched. CDR1 and CDR2 (germline): GTSNPN, SVGIG (reference sequence). The CDR3 nucleotides read TGTGCCTGGAGGGCTAGCGGAGGGCGGGAGACCCAGTACTTC. This codes for CAWRASGGRETQYF. Filled out from reference TRBV30 and TRBJ2-5, the complete variable domain reads SQTIHQWPATLVQPVGSPLSLECTVEGTSNPNLYWYRQAAGRGLQLLFYSVGIGQISSEVPQNLSASRPQDRQFILSSKKLLLSDSGFYLCAWRASGGRETQYFGPGTRLLVL.

The DNA for the CDR3 is TGTGCCAGCAGCTTGGTTGCCAGCTTTGGCTCACCCCTCCACTTT. Translated, it gives CASSLVASFGSPLHF. The chain couples TRBV5-5 to TRBJ1-6; no clear D gene. This CDR3 region has 15 residues. The V and J ends lost 0 bases and 10 bases respectively, with 14 bases between them. Germline CDR1 reads SGHKS; CDR2 reads YYEKEE (reference sequence).

The chain carries TRBV7-9 and TRBJ2-1; D remains unclear. Trimming left V 2 bases short and J 4 bases short, with 12 bases between. Germline CDR1 and CDR2: SEHNR and FQNEAQ (reference sequence). The CDR3 has 15 amino acids. The CDR3 sequence: CASSLSPGQYNEQFF. The CDR3 DNA follows: TGTGCCAGCAGCTTAAGCCCGGGCCAGTACAATGAGCAGTTCTTC.

The J gene is TRBJ2-3, the V gene TRBV6-5; no clear D. The CDR3 length is 15 residues. The germline V gene has CDR1 MNHEY and CDR2 SVGAGI. Trimming left V 1 base short and J 7 bases short, with 15 bases between. CDR3 DNA: TGTGCCAGCAGTTACTACCCCGGGCCCTCTCATACGCAGTATTTT. Amino acid sequence: CASSYYPGPSHTQYF.

The chain carries TRBV7-2 and TRBJ2-3, with 8 bases fitting TRBD2. This CDR3 is 14 amino acids long. The junction had 2 bases not matched to a gene; V was cut back by 2 bases and J by 4 bases. CDR1 is SGHTA, CDR2 FQGNSA, per germline. In DNA form, the CDR3 reads TGTGCCAGCAGCTTACAGCGGGAGTCAGATACGCAGTATTTT. Translated: CASSLQRESDTQYF.

The chain carries TRBV7-9 and TRBJ2-2, with 8 positions matching TRBD1. The CDR3 has 16 residues. Looked up from germline, CDR1 is SEHNR and CDR2 is FQNEAQ (reference sequence). Trimming removed 5 bases from V and 5 bases from J; junction bases left unmatched: 10. The CDR3 loop is CASSPPGTGGTGELFF. In nucleotides, the CDR3 is TGTGCCAGCAGCCCCCCAGGTACAGGGGGAACCGGGGAGCTGTTTTTT.

The J gene is TRBJ2-7, the V gene TRBV7-8; 14 nucleotides line up with TRBD2. Germline V gene sequence: CDR1 SGHVS, CDR2 FQNEAQ. The CDR3 is 16 residues long. The junction had 8 bases not matched to a gene; V was cut back by 6 bases and J by 4 bases. In DNA form, the CDR3 reads TGTGCCAGCAGGGTGGGACTAGCGGGAGTCTCGTACGAGCAGTACTTC. It specifies CASRVGLAGVSYEQYF.

V and J are TRBV6-6 and TRBJ1-3; D is unclear. Between the trimmed V and J ends, which lost 2 bases and 0 bases, there was a span of 8 bases. The V gene's germline CDR1 is MNHNY and CDR2 SVGAGI (reference sequence). CDR3 length equals 15 residues. The CDR3 here is CASSYAPNSGNTIYF. The CDR3 DNA follows: TGTGCCAGCAGTTACGCACCAAACTCTGGAAACACCATATATTTT.

The chain employs TRBV6-2 or TRBV6-3 and TRBJ1-5; 10 nucleotides match TRBD1. Losses at the gene ends were 3 bases for V and 4 bases for J; bases not matched to a gene: 12. Germline V gene sequence: CDR1 MNHEY, CDR2 SVGEGT. The CDR3 runs to 18 residues. The CDR3 coding sequence is TGTGCCAGCAGTTATTGGGGACAGGGGACGTGGGGGAATCAGCCCCAGCATTTT. It codes for CASSYWGQGTWGNQPQHF.

The V gene is TRBV6-2 or TRBV6-3, the J gene TRBJ2-7; the D gene is possibly TRBD2 (6 bases). V was pared by 5 bases and J by 6 bases, with 20 bases between. The germline CDR1 and CDR2 sequences are MNHEY and SVGEGT. The CDR3 totals 15 residues. The DNA of the CDR3 is TGTGCCAGCAGTCTCACCGGGACTGGGCTTTTCGAGCAGTACTTC. Its protein is CASSLTGTGLFEQYF.

Only one count was recorded for this clone. The CDR3 here is CASGSGLVGYNEQFF. DNA for the CDR3: TGTGCTAGTGGATCGGGACTAGTGGGTTACAATGAGCAGTTCTTC. The chain links TRBV12-5 to TRBJ2-1; 8 nucleotides align to TRBD2. The CDR3 runs to 15 residues. Germline values: CDR1 LGHNT, CDR2 FRNRAP. Unmatched junction bases numbered 8, after V lost 6 bases and J lost 4 bases.

V and J are TRBV6-6 and TRBJ1-2, with a weak D call TRBD1 (6 bases). V was pared by 2 bases and J by 3 bases, with 13 bases between. Germline V gene data show CDR1 as MNHNY and CDR2 as SVGAGI (reference sequence). The CDR3 covers 15 residues. The CDR3 coding sequence is TGTGCCAGCAGTTACGGTCGCGAGGGGGACTATGGCTACACCTTC. The encoded protein is CASSYGREGDYGYTF.

In its sample, this clone was seen once. For the CDR3, the DNA is TGTGCCAGCAGTCAATCCTACAATGAGCAGTTCTTC. This translates into CASSQSYNEQFF. The rearrangement uses TRBV2 and TRBJ2-1, with unresolved D. V lost 5 bases, J lost 1 base, and 3 bases lay in between. CDR3 size: 12 residues. Germline CDR1 SNHLY, CDR2 FYNNEI. The complete variable domain, with remaining parts taken from reference TRBV2 and TRBJ2-1, reads EPEVTQTPSHQVTQMGQEVILRCVPISNHLYFYWYRQILGQKVEFLVSFYNNEISEKSEIFDDQFSVERPDGSNFTLKIRSTKLEDSAMYFCASSQSYNEQFFGPGTRLTVL.

This sequence joins TRBV7-2 and TRBJ2-5; D is possibly TRBD2 (5 bases). The CDR3 runs 13 residues. V was cut by 5 bases and J by 9 bases, with 16 bases left in between. Germline V gene sequence: CDR1 SGHTA, CDR2 FQGNSA. CDR3 residues: CASSPNEGGPQYF. CDR3 nucleotide sequence: TGTGCCAGCAGCCCTAATGAGGGCGGGCCCCAGTACTTC.

The chain is built from TRBV4-3 and TRBJ2-1; D not certain. Trimming removed 0 bases at V and 4 bases at J, with 4 bases between. The germline V gene has CDR1 LGHNA and CDR2 YSLEER. The CDR3 runs to 13 residues. The CDR3 DNA is TGCGCCAGCAGCCAAGACGCGTACAATGAGCAGTTCTTC. This translates into CASSQDAYNEQFF.

The chain combines TRBV29-1 with TRBJ1-5; D remains ambiguous. The germline V and J ends were trimmed by 4 bases and 9 bases, with 13 bases remaining between them. This CDR3 has 12 residues. Looked up from germline, CDR1 is SQVTM and CDR2 is ANQGSEA. This CDR3 reads CSVVSDGGPQHF. The CDR3 DNA is TGCAGCGTTGTCTCGGACGGAGGGCCCCAGCATTTT.

The rearrangement uses TRBV6-5 and TRBJ1-6; D may be TRBD1 (6 bases). The germline V and J ends were trimmed by 5 bases and 8 bases, with 16 bases remaining between them. The germline CDR1 and CDR2 sequences are MNHEY and SVGAGI. The CDR3 spans 15 residues. The CDR3 DNA follows: TGTGCCAGCAGTATTAGTCAGGGGCACTATTCACCCCTCCACTTT. Translating gives CASSISQGHYSPLHF.

This chain links TRBV10-1 with TRBJ1-6; D is undetermined. The germline gives CDR1 WNHNN, CDR2 SYGVQD (reference sequence). Between the trimmed V and J ends, which lost 3 bases and 3 bases, there was a span of 6 bases. This CDR3 comprises 14 residues. This chain's CDR3 is CASSEQRYNSPLHF. The CDR3 region has the DNA TGCGCCAGCAGTGAACAACGCTATAATTCACCCCTCCACTTT.